A single sample is the source of the 2 T cell receptor beta chains below, sequenced in a study of blood T cell repertoires in COVID-19. Using immunoSEQ multiplex PCR, the repertoire was profiled, and TCRdb retains in-frame clones only, with some absent. The profile covers roughly 160,000 clones, with roughly 90% appearing a single time and roughly 3.9% taken by the ten largest. The sample was peripheral blood. Source of these receptors: a woman aged 55 to 70 who had recovered from COVID-19.

The chain employs TRBV5-1 and TRBJ2-1; D gene unclear. This CDR3 has 16 residues. Germline assignment: CDR1 SGHRS and CDR2 YFSETQ. Trimming took 5 bases from V and 0 from J, leaving 15 bases between them. CDR3 residues: CASSSVGGNSYNEQFF. CDR3 nucleotide sequence: TGCGCCAGCAGTTCGGTTGGCGGAAACTCCTACAATGAGCAGTTCTTC. Using reference TRBV5-1 and TRBJ2-1 for the parts outside the CDR3, the full variable domain is KAGVTQTPRYLIKTRGQQVTLSCSPISGHRSVSWYQQTPGQGLQFLFEYFSETQRNKGNFPGRFSGRQFSNSRSEMNVSTLELGDSALYLCASSSVGGNSYNEQFFGPGTRLTVL.

The chain recombines TRBV28 with TRBJ2-7; 15 bases are a match to TRBD2. Per germline, CDR1 MDHEN and CDR2 SYDVKM. This CDR3 is built from 15 residues. V lost 10 bases to trimming and J lost 4 bases; unmatched junction nucleotides: 8. CDR3 sequence: CAILPGTSGGYEQYF. In DNA, the CDR3 is TGTGCCATCCTCCCCGGGACTAGCGGGGGGTACGAGCAGTACTTC.